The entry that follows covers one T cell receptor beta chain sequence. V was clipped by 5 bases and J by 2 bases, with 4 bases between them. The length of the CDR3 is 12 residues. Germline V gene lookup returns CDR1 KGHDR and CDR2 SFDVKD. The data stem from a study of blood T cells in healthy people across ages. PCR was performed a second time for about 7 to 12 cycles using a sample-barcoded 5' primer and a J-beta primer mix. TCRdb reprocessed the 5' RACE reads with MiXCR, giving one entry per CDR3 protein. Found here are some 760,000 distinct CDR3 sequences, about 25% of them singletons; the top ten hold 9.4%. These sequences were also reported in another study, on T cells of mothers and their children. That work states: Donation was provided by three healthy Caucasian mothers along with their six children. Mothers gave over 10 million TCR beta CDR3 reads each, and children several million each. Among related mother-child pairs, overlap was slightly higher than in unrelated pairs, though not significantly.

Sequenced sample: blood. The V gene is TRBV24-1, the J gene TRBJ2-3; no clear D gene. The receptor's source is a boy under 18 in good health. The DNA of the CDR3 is TGTGCCACCAGTGGTACCACAGATACGCAGTATTTT. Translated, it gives CATSGTTDTQYF.